The 22 T cell receptor beta chains listed next were all sequenced from one sample in a study of T cell repertoires in cytomegalovirus infection. Their recognized antigens are unknown. MiXCR, run by TCRdb on the reads, gives a single entry per CDR3 protein. The sample includes tens of thousands of distinct CDR3 sequences, 20% to 25% seen only once; the top ten take around 70%. The sample was CD8+ T cells from cultured PBMCs, taken from culture after CMV antigen stimulation. Every receptor here comes from a human donor in good health (CMV status not recorded). Some clones in this sample may be carry-over from other donors' samples.

This sequence joins TRBV20-1 and TRBJ2-1; no firm D call. Trimming pared 7 bases from V and 1 base from J, leaving 11 bases between. Germline CDR1 is DFQATT and CDR2 is SNEGSKA (reference sequence). The CDR3 totals 13 residues. Here the CDR3 DNA reads TGCAGTGTGTCCCTCCCTTCCTACAATGAGCAGTTCTTC. Translation: CSVSLPSYNEQFF.

The chain recombines TRBV7-2 with TRBJ2-2; a possible D gene is TRBD1 (5 bases). The CDR3 totals 16 residues. The germline V gene has CDR1 SGHTA and CDR2 FQGNSA. Between the trimmed V and J ends, which lost 4 bases and 6 bases, there was a span of 18 bases. CDR3 sequence: CASSSFRAQGSGELFF. CDR3 bases: TGTGCCAGCAGCTCGTTCCGGGCCCAGGGTTCCGGGGAGCTGTTTTTT.

The chain links TRBV7-2 to TRBJ2-1; a weak D match, TRBD2 (6 bases). The V gene's germline CDR1 is SGHTA and CDR2 FQGNSA. V lost 2 bases, J lost 3 bases, and 14 bases lay in between. The CDR3 runs 16 residues. CDR3 residues: CASSLNWRAVYNEQFF. DNA of the CDR3: TGTGCCAGCAGCTTAAATTGGAGGGCAGTCTACAATGAGCAGTTCTTC.

This chain uses TRBV12-3 or TRBV12-4 with TRBJ2-3; D may be TRBD2 (7 bases). V lost 4 bases to trimming and J lost 0 bases, with 14 bases between them. This CDR3 has 16 residues. CDR3 nucleotides: TGTGCCAGCAGTTCTTGGGCGGGGGCTAGCACAGATACGCAGTATTTT. Translation gives CASSSWAGASTDTQYF.

This clonotype was picked up many times. The genes are TRBV28 and TRBJ2-5; 7 bases agree with TRBD2. The CDR3 runs 14 residues. The germline CDR1 and CDR2 sequences are MDHEN and SYDVKM. Unmatched junction bases numbered 8, after V lost 7 bases and J lost 3 bases. The DNA of the CDR3 is TGTGCCAGCAAAGGTTTGCGGGAGAAAGAGACCCAGTACTTC. This encodes CASKGLREKETQYF. Using reference TRBV28 and TRBJ2-5 for the parts outside the CDR3, the full variable domain is DVKVTQSSRYLVKRTGEKVFLECVQDMDHENMFWYRQDPGLGLRLIYFSYDVKMKEKGDIPEGYSVSREKKERFSLILESASTNQTSMYLCASKGLREKETQYFGPGTRLLVL.

This clonotype was seen a handful of times. The chain joins TRBV7-6 to TRBJ2-7, with 7 positions matching TRBD1. The V and J ends lost 0 bases and 2 bases, in that order; junction bases with no gene match: 1. The length of the CDR3 is 14 residues. Germline V gives CDR1 SGHVS, CDR2 FNYEAQ. CDR3 coding DNA: TGTGCCAGCAGCTTAGCAGGACAGGCCTACGAGCAGTACTTC. This gives the protein CASSLAGQAYEQYF.

This clonotype was found a few times. This chain connects TRBV12-3 or TRBV12-4 to TRBJ1-1, with D perhaps TRBD1 (5 bases). The V gene lost 11 bases and the J gene lost 10 bases, with 17 bases spanning the gap. The CDR3 is 11 residues long. The CDR3 DNA reads as TGTGCCCAATACCGGGGCTCAGGAGCTTTCTTT. Amino acid sequence: CAQYRGSGAFF.

V and J are TRBV6-5 and TRBJ1-1; tentatively, D is TRBD1 (5 bases). The CDR3 has 15 residues. Trimming stripped 5 bases from V and 7 bases from J, with 20 bases between. Per germline, CDR1 MNHEY and CDR2 SVGAGI. This chain's CDR3 is CASSRAQGGPLEAFF. CDR3 nucleotides: TGTGCCAGCAGTAGGGCTCAGGGTGGACCCCTTGAAGCTTTCTTT.

This chain links TRBV5-4 with TRBJ2-3; D uncertain. Germline V gene lookup returns CDR1 SGHNT and CDR2 YYREEE (reference sequence). The CDR3 contains 14 residues. Trimming pared 0 bases from V and 2 bases from J, leaving 7 bases between. Here the CDR3 reads CASSLEADTDTQYF. As DNA, the CDR3 is TGTGCCAGCAGCTTGGAGGCGGACACAGATACGCAGTATTTT. The full variable domain, with the rest looked up from reference TRBV5-4 and TRBJ2-3, is ETGVTQSPTHLIKTRGQQVTLRCSSQSGHNTVSWYQQALGQGPQFIFQYYREEENGRGNFPPRFSGLQFPNYSSELNVNALELDDSALYLCASSLEADTDTQYFGPGTRLTVL.

The rearrangement links TRBV27 to TRBJ1-5; 10 bases are a match to TRBD1. Germline CDR1 and CDR2: MNHEY and SMNVEV (reference sequence). The CDR3 contains 17 residues. V lost 5 bases, J lost 1 base, and 8 bases stayed unmatched. The CDR3 sequence: CASSAGTGVRSNQPQHF. The CDR3 bases are TGTGCCAGCAGTGCCGGGACAGGGGTTAGGAGCAATCAGCCCCAGCATTTT.

This clonotype has only a few counts. Relative to the germline gene, one junction end is altered; a read error may explain this. This chain links TRBV7-7 with TRBJ2-1; maybe TRBD2 (5 bases). This CDR3 contains 16 residues. The germline V gene encodes CDR1 SSHAT and CDR2 FNYEAQ (reference sequence). CDR3 region: CASSLELGSSYNEQFF. The CDR3 DNA sequence: TGTGCTAGCAGCTTAGAACTGGGGAGCTCCTACAATGAGCAGTTCTTC.

This clonotype was observed a handful of times. CDR3 loop: CASSLSVQSDNYGYTF. The DNA for the CDR3 is TGCGCCAGCAGCCTGTCAGTCCAATCGGATAACTATGGCTACACCTTC. J is TRBJ1-2 and V is TRBV4-1; D unresolved. CDR1 is MGHRA and CDR2 is YSYEKL in the germline V gene. The CDR3 runs 16 residues. Trimming stripped 4 bases from V and 1 base from J, with 16 bases between.

The chain uses TRBV2 and TRBJ2-3; the match to TRBD1 covers 7 bases. CDR1 SNHLY and CDR2 FYNNEI come from the germline V gene. Trimming took 7 bases from V and 4 from J; bases not matched to a gene: 11. This CDR3 comprises 15 residues. CDR3 nucleotides: TGTGCCAGCACGTCCGGGACAGTTTTGCCAGATACGCAGTATTTT. This gives the protein CASTSGTVLPDTQYF.

This clonotype was seen a few times. The rearrangement joins TRBV12-5 to TRBJ1-5, with D possibly being TRBD1 (5 bases). V gave up 3 bases and J gave up 2 bases, with 8 bases separating them. This CDR3 comprises 14 residues. Per the germline V gene, CDR1 is LGHNT and CDR2 is FRNRAP. For the CDR3, the DNA is TGTGCTAGTGGTTTTTCGGGGGGCAATCAGCCCCAGCATTTT. Translated, it gives CASGFSGGNQPQHF.

The rearrangement joins TRBV30 to TRBJ2-7, with D perhaps assigned TRBD1 or TRBD2 (5 bases each). Germline-derived CDR1 and CDR2 are GTSNPN and SVGIG (reference sequence). V lost 3 bases, J lost 3 bases, and 12 bases lay in between. CDR3 length equals 13 residues. CDR3 sequence (DNA): TGTGCCTGGAGCGTCGGGGACGGCTACGAGCAGTACTTC. Translating it yields CAWSVGDGYEQYF.

This clonotype was seen more than once but under ten times. The CDR3 loop is CASTLRGGRSYNEQFF. The CDR3 DNA follows: TGTGCCAGCACCCTTCGGGGGGGCCGATCCTACAATGAGCAGTTCTTC. This chain links TRBV6-2 or TRBV6-3 with TRBJ2-1; TRBD2 matches 8 bases. This CDR3 contains 16 residues. Germline CDR1 is MNHEY and CDR2 is SVGEGT. Trimming at V came to 7 bases and at J to 1 base, leaving 9 bases not matched to a gene.

The chain couples TRBV2 to TRBJ1-5; no clear D. Trimming cost V 5 bases and J 1 base, with 6 bases left between them. The CDR3 contains 13 residues. Germline V lookup: CDR1 SNHLY, CDR2 FYNNEI. The CDR3 region is CASSTTSNQPQHF. CDR3 in DNA: TGTGCCAGCAGTACTACGAGCAATCAGCCCCAGCATTTT.

The chain recombines TRBV7-9 with TRBJ1-1; D may be TRBD1 (5 bases). CDR3 length equals 15 residues. V lost 4 bases and J 5 bases, leaving 17 bases between the germline ends. Germline V lookup: CDR1 SEHNR, CDR2 FQNEAQ (reference sequence). In nucleotides, the CDR3 is TGTGCCAGCAGCTCTAAGCGGGGGGTAGGAACTGAAGCTTTCTTT. It encodes CASSSKRGVGTEAFF.

This CDR3 is CASSLGDYQETQYF. The DNA of the CDR3 is TGCGCCAGCAGCTTGGGGGACTACCAAGAGACCCAGTACTTC. The V and J genes are TRBV5-1 and TRBJ2-5; perhaps TRBD2 as D (6 bases). Germline CDR1 reads SGHRS; CDR2 reads YFSETQ. The ends were cut back, 0 bases at V and 0 bases at J, with 6 bases in the middle. The CDR3 runs 14 residues.

This clonotype came up a few times. The gene calls are TRBV7-9 and TRBJ2-7; D is tentatively TRBD1 or TRBD2 (5 bases each). Germline values: CDR1 SEHNR, CDR2 FQNEAQ (reference sequence). This CDR3 contains 13 residues. Trimming took 3 bases from V and 6 from J, leaving 12 bases between them. This CDR3 is CASSLPLGTEQYF. As DNA, the CDR3 is TGTGCCAGCAGCTTGCCGTTGGGGACCGAGCAGTACTTC.

This clonotype has only a few counts. This chain joins TRBV12-5 and TRBJ2-1, with D maybe TRBD2 (6 bases). This CDR3 comprises 17 residues. Deletions cut 1 base from V and 0 bases from J, with 13 bases between. The germline CDR1 and CDR2 sequences are LGHNT and FRNRAP. In nucleotides, the CDR3 is TGTGCTAGTGGTTTGGCCTCTGCGGGGAGCTCCTACAATGAGCAGTTCTTC. It encodes CASGLASAGSSYNEQFF.

This clonotype came up a few times. V gene TRBV7-6 combines with J gene TRBJ1-1; D uncertain. CDR1 is SGHVS and CDR2 is FNYEAQ in the germline V gene. This CDR3 is built from 14 residues. The V gene lost 5 bases and the J gene lost 4 bases, with 14 bases spanning the gap. CDR3 amino acids: CASSRGPGGTEAFF. In nucleotides, the CDR3 is TGTGCCAGCAGCCGAGGACCGGGTGGCACTGAAGCTTTCTTT.